The 17 T cell receptor beta chains below were found in one sample sequenced in a study of T cell repertoires in cytomegalovirus infection. Their antigens remain unidentified. TCRdb reprocessed the reads with MiXCR, giving one entry per CDR3 protein. Of 640,000 or so distinct CDR3 sequences listed, approximately 33% are singletons. The sample was cultured PBMCs, taken from culture after CMV antigen stimulation. These receptors were taken from a human donor in good health (CMV status not recorded). Some clones in this sample may be carry-over from other donors' samples.

There are a few counts of this clonotype. The V and J genes are TRBV20-1 and TRBJ2-5; D tentatively fits TRBD1 or TRBD2 (6 bases each). The germline V gene encodes CDR1 DFQATT and CDR2 SNEGSKA (reference sequence). With 1 base removed from V and 3 bases from J, the gap between germline ends came to 12 bases. This CDR3 has 14 amino acids. The CDR3 DNA reads TGCAGTGCTAGAGTACCGGGGGCAAAAGAGACCCAGTACTTC. Translating gives CSARVPGAKETQYF.

This clonotype was counted only a few times. The chain uses TRBV20-1 and TRBJ2-1; D perhaps matches TRBD1 (8 bases). Deletions cut 2 bases from V and 4 bases from J, with 12 bases between. From germline, CDR1 is DFQATT and CDR2 SNEGSKA (reference sequence). CDR3 length equals 14 residues. CDR3 in DNA: TGCAGTGCTAGAAAACAGGGGGGGTACAATGAGCAGTTCTTC. Its translation is CSARKQGGYNEQFF.

This clonotype came up a few times. The rearrangement links TRBV12-3 or TRBV12-4 to TRBJ1-2, with TRBD1 matching over 7 bases. The CDR3 spans 13 residues. The ends lost 3 bases at V and 8 bases at J; junction bases unmatched: 6. The CDR3 region has the DNA TGTGCCAGCAGTTTCGAGACAGGGACCGGCTACACCTTC. Translated: CASSFETGTGYTF.

This chain joins TRBV10-3 and TRBJ2-5; perhaps TRBD2 as D (7 bases). V was shortened by 10 bases and J by 1 base, with 19 bases between the two germline ends. Looked up from germline, CDR1 is ENHRY and CDR2 is SYGVKD. The CDR3 totals 15 residues. The CDR3 reads CATKWGGSFQETQYF. The CDR3 nucleotides are TGTGCCACCAAGTGGGGGGGCTCGTTCCAAGAGACCCAGTACTTC.

In its sample, this clonotype was seen many times. The genes are TRBV7-2 and TRBJ1-1; D is undetermined. In germline, CDR1 is SGHTA, CDR2 FQGNSA. Trimming removed 6 bases at V and 0 bases at J, with 8 bases between. This CDR3 region has 13 residues. CDR3 DNA sequence: TGTGCCAGCAGTATAAATATGAACACTGAAGCTTTCTTT. This translates into CASSINMNTEAFF.

This clonotype was recorded at least ten times. This sequence joins TRBV7-2 and TRBJ2-5; 10 nucleotides agree with TRBD2. CDR3 size: 15 residues. The V gene end was trimmed by 6 bases and the J gene end by 4 bases; junction bases not matched to a gene: 8. From germline, CDR1 is SGHTA and CDR2 FQGNSA. The CDR3: CASSSSGGAVETQYF. CDR3 bases: TGTGCCAGCAGTAGCAGCGGGGGGGCAGTAGAGACCCAGTACTTC.

The J gene is TRBJ1-1, the V gene TRBV6-6; D is uncertain. The CDR3 has 14 residues. CDR1 and CDR2 from the germline V gene are MNHNY and SVGAGI (reference sequence). Trimming took off 5 bases at V and 1 base at J, with 11 bases between the two ends. The CDR3 spells CASSNRQKNTEAFF. CDR3 bases: TGTGCCAGCAGTAACCGGCAGAAGAACACTGAAGCTTTCTTT.

V gene TRBV12-3 or TRBV12-4 combines with J gene TRBJ2-1; the D call may be TRBD1 or TRBD2 (5 bases each). CDR3 length: 14 amino acids. Trimming removed 6 bases at V and 9 bases at J, with 18 bases between. CDR3 region: CASRAPGPDGEQFF. CDR3 sequence (DNA): TGTGCCAGCAGAGCGCCGGGGCCCGACGGTGAGCAGTTCTTC.

The chain joins TRBV7-9 to TRBJ1-1; possible D gene TRBD1, 5 bases. Germline CDR1 reads SEHNR; CDR2 reads FQNEAQ (reference sequence). The V end was cut by 5 bases, the J end by 11 bases, with 27 bases between. This CDR3 contains 16 residues. This chain's CDR3 is CASSSILTGRGSGAFF. The CDR3 coding sequence is TGTGCCAGCAGCAGTATTCTGACGGGGCGCGGGAGTGGGGCTTTCTTT. Using reference TRBV7-9 and TRBJ1-1 for the parts outside the CDR3, the full variable domain is DTGVSQNPRHKITKRGQNVTFRCDPISEHNRLYWYRQTLGQGPEFLTYFQNEAQLEKSRLLSDRFSAERPKGSFSTLEIQRTEQGDSAMYLCASSSILTGRGSGAFFGQGTRLTVV.

This clonotype showed up many times. The genes are TRBV12-3 or TRBV12-4 and TRBJ1-6; D ambiguous. The CDR3 runs 13 residues. Trimming removed 1 base from V and 7 bases from J, with 5 bases in between. CDR3: CASSLVENSPLHF. The CDR3 nucleotides are TGTGCCAGCAGTTTAGTCGAGAATTCACCCCTCCACTTT.

V is TRBV18 and J is TRBJ2-7, with TRBD2 matching 10 bases. This CDR3 has 16 amino acids. V shed 3 bases and J 6 bases; nucleotides not matched to a gene: 11. CDR1 is KGHSH, CDR2 LQKENI, per germline. The DNA for the CDR3 is TGTGCCAGCTCACCCAGAACAAGCGGGAGGGCTCTCGAGCAGTACTTC. Encoded protein: CASSPRTSGRALEQYF.

The rearrangement links TRBV27 to TRBJ2-6; 10 bases agree with TRBD2. CDR1 and CDR2 from the germline V gene are MNHEY and SMNVEV (reference sequence). The CDR3 covers 19 residues. The trim removed 6 bases at V and 1 base at J, leaving 12 bases unmatched. Here the CDR3 reads CASSRYPSGRSSGANVLTF. The CDR3 DNA reads as TGTGCCAGCAGCCGCTATCCTAGCGGGAGAAGTTCTGGGGCCAACGTCCTGACTTTC. Using reference TRBV27 and TRBJ2-6 for the parts outside the CDR3, the full variable domain is EAQVTQNPRYLITVTGKKLTVTCSQNMNHEYMSWYRQDPGLGLRQIYYSMNVEVTDKGDVPEGYKVSRKEKRNFPLILESPSPNQTSLYFCASSRYPSGRSSGANVLTFGAGSRLTVL.

This clonotype was seen a handful of times. The CDR3 loop is CASSLGLGLPNEQFF. CDR3 coding DNA: TGTGCCAGCAGCTTAGGGCTCGGCCTCCCCAATGAGCAGTTCTTC. This chain joins TRBV7-2 and TRBJ2-1; D gene ambiguous. The germline gives CDR1 SGHTA, CDR2 FQGNSA. Trimming shortened V by 1 base and J by 6 bases, and 13 bases separated the two germline ends. The CDR3 extends over 15 amino acids.

The genes are TRBV19 and TRBJ2-2; TRBD2 is a possible D gene (5 bases). CDR3 length: 13 amino acids. V was clipped by 8 bases and J by 3 bases, with 10 bases between them. Germline V gene sequence: CDR1 LNHDA, CDR2 SQIVND (reference sequence). The CDR3 loop reads CASSEDYTGELFF. CDR3 DNA: TGTGCCAGTTCGGAGGATTACACCGGGGAGCTGTTTTTT.

This clonotype was found a few times. V gene TRBV6-5 combines with J gene TRBJ2-3, with D possibly TRBD2 on 5 matching bases. The CDR3 has 14 residues. V was trimmed by 2 bases and J by 2 bases, leaving 8 bases between them. Per germline, CDR1 MNHEY and CDR2 SVGAGI. Written as DNA, the CDR3 is TGTGCCAGCAGTTACGTAGCGTACACAGATACGCAGTATTTT. As protein: CASSYVAYTDTQYF.

The chain couples TRBV20-1 to TRBJ2-5; the D gene is possibly TRBD1 (5 bases). The CDR3 is made up of 14 amino acids. Trimming left V 0 bases short and J 7 bases short, with 15 bases between. CDR1 is DFQATT, CDR2 SNEGSKA, per germline (reference sequence). The DNA for the CDR3 is TGCAGTGCTAGAGATCCCCAGGGCAGTGGGACCCAGTACTTC. Its protein product is CSARDPQGSGTQYF.

This clonotype was picked up many times. The chain combines TRBV7-2 with TRBJ2-5; D gene uncertain. The germline V and J ends were trimmed by 5 bases and 5 bases, with 15 bases remaining between them. CDR3 size: 14 residues. CDR1 SGHTA and CDR2 FQGNSA come from the germline V gene. The CDR3 reads CASSARGMAETQYF. Written as DNA, the CDR3 is TGTGCCAGCAGCGCGCGTGGGATGGCTGAGACCCAGTACTTC.